This entry features one T cell receptor (beta chain) sequence. Its antigen is unknown. Using its own MiXCR run on the 5' RACE reads, TCRdb lists one record per CDR3 protein. Among some 330,000 distinct CDR3 sequences listed, 9% were seen once. The CDR3 extends over 13 amino acids. CDR1 is MNHEY, CDR2 SVGEGT, per germline. The ends lost 10 bases at V and 6 bases at J; junction bases unmatched: 8. The entry originates in a study of identical twins. Overall study findings and caveats: Instead of following the same donors, the conclusions were based on cross-sectional statistical analysis. Some out-of-frame alpha sequences were shared by twins, and these showed excess low generation probability. Insertion counts were lower in abundant cord blood beta clonotypes, a trend that memory repertoires did not show.

The sequence was obtained from a woman in her forties or fifties in good health. V and J are TRBV6-2 or TRBV6-3 and TRBJ1-5; 8 bases are shared with TRBD1. The material sequenced was naive T cells sorted from blood. The CDR3 reads CAIAQGVSQPQHF. CDR3 DNA: TGTGCCATTGCACAGGGGGTAAGTCAGCCCCAGCATTTT.